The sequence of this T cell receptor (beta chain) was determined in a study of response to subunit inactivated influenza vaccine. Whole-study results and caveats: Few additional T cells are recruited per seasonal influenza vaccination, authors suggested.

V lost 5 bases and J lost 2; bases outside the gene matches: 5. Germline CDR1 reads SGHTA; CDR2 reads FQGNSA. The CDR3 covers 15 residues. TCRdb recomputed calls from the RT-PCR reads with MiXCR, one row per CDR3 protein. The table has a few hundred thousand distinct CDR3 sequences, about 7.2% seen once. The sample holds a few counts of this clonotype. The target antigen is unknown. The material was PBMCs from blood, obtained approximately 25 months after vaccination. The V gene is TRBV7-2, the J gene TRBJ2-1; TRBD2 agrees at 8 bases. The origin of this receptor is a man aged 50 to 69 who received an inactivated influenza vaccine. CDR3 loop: CASSLSGTTYNEQFF. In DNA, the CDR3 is TGTGCCAGCAGCCTTAGCGGGACGACCTACAATGAGCAGTTCTTC.